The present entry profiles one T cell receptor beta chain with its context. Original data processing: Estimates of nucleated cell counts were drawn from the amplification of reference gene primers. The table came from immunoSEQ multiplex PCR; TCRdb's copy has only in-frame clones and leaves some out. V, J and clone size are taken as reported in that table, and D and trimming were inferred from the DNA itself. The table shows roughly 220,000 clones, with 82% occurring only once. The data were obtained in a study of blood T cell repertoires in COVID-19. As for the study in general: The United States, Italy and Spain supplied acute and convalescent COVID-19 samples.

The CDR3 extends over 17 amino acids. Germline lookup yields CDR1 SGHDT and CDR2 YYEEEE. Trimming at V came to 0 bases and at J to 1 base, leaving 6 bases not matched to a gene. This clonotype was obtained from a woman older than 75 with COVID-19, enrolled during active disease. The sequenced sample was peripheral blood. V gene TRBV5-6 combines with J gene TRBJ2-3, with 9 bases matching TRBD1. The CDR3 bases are TGTGCCAGCAGCTTGGTACAGGGGGCCGCCGGCACAGATACGCAGTATTTT. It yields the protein CASSLVQGAAGTDTQYF. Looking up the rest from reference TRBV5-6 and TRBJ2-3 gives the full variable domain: DAGVTQSPTHLIKTRGQQVTLRCSPKSGHDTVSWYQQALGQGPQFIFQYYEEEERQRGNFPDRFSGHQFPNYSSELNVNALLLGDSALYLCASSLVQGAAGTDTQYFGPGTRLTVL.